This entry is about one T cell receptor beta chain. What it binds is not known. The data derive from a study of blood T cells in healthy people across ages. The second PCR ran roughly 6 to 11 cycles with a sample-barcoded 5' primer and J-beta primers. MiXCR was run by TCRdb on the 5' RACE reads, yielding one entry per CDR3 protein. The sample yields under 2 million distinct CDR3 sequences, 30% to 35% seen once. Study conclusions and caveats: One million T cells yielded diversity estimates that were considered underestimates. The fall in TCR beta diversity per million T cells was roughly linear with age.

Isolated PBMCs totaled at least 6 million in each sample. Total RNA extraction produced at least 6 micrograms (per sample) for the study. Germline CDR1 and CDR2: MDHEN and SYDVKM. V shed 8 bases and J 0 bases; nucleotides not matched to a gene: 17. CDR3 length equals 19 residues. The TCR was taken from a woman aged 30 to 39 in good health. Sequencing input: blood. The J gene is TRBJ1-3, the V gene TRBV28; 9 nucleotides align to TRBD1. CDR3 in amino acids: CASRGALGTGPLSGNTIYF. The CDR3, as DNA: TGTGCCAGCCGTGGAGCGCTCGGGACAGGGCCACTCTCTGGAAACACCATATATTTT.